One and the same sample provided the 32 T cell receptor beta chains below, sequenced in a study of cytotoxic CD8 clonotypes in ibrutinib-treated CLL. Clones were sequenced by immunoSEQ multiplex PCR, and TCRdb holds only the in-frame ones, with some missing. Counted here are about 14,000 clones, over 50% occurring once; the ten biggest clones make up 30% to 35%. The source was PBMCs, collected at a 24-month disease-progression time point, from a patient treated with ibrutinib. These receptors came from a human donor with chronic lymphocytic leukemia.

By its share, this clone is large (0.1 to 1%). Within the sample, other DNA sequences also encode this same CDR3. This sequence joins TRBV10-3 and TRBJ1-2; 10 nucleotides line up with TRBD1. The CDR3 runs to 16 residues. The germline V gene encodes CDR1 ENHRY and CDR2 SYGVKD. Losses at the gene ends were 6 bases for V and 8 bases for J; bases not matched to a gene: 15. The chain's CDR3 is CAISNDNGQGVRGYTF. CDR3 nucleotides: TGTGCCATCAGCAACGATAATGGACAGGGGGTTCGAGGCTACACCTTC.

The chain joins TRBV5-4 to TRBJ2-2; the D is unclear. CDR3 size: 15 residues. The germline gives CDR1 SGHNT, CDR2 YYREEE (reference sequence). Trimming took 2 bases from V and 4 from J, leaving 12 bases between them. The CDR3 DNA follows: TGTGCCAGCAGCTTTTCCGGGTCGGGCACCGGGGAGCTGTTTTTT. Residues: CASSFSGSGTGELFF.

In this sample, this clone turned up a few times. The rearrangement joins TRBV5-5 to TRBJ1-3; D perhaps matches TRBD1 (6 bases). The CDR3 contains 14 residues. Trimming took off 6 bases at V and 4 bases at J, with 14 bases between the two ends. CDR1 SGHKS and CDR2 YYEKEE come from the germline V gene (reference sequence). The CDR3 region is CASTSGGQGNTIYF. CDR3 DNA sequence: TGTGCCAGCACCTCTGGGGGGCAAGGAAACACCATATATTTT.

J is TRBJ1-3 and V is TRBV4-1, with TRBD1 as a possible D gene (5 bases). From germline, CDR1 is MGHRA and CDR2 YSYEKL. V lost 2 bases and J lost 4, with 12 bases in between. This CDR3 comprises 15 residues. The CDR3 sequence: CASSQRGDLGNTIYF. DNA of the CDR3: TGCGCCAGCAGCCAACGGGGGGATCTAGGAAACACCATATATTTT.

CDR3 in DNA: TGTGCCAGCAGTGAAGGAGGGACTGAAGCTTTCTTT. Its protein is CASSEGGTEAFF. This chain uses TRBV2 with TRBJ1-1; D is uncertain. Germline CDR1 and CDR2: SNHLY and FYNNEI. V lost 1 base, J lost 5 bases, and 5 bases lay in between. The CDR3 has 12 amino acids. Full variable domain (remainder filled in from reference TRBV2 and TRBJ1-1): EPEVTQTPSHQVTQMGQEVILRCVPISNHLYFYWYRQILGQKVEFLVSFYNNEISEKSEIFDDQFSVERPDGSNFTLKIRSTKLEDSAMYFCASSEGGTEAFFGQGTRLTVV.

The J gene is TRBJ1-2, the V gene TRBV2; no clear D. The CDR3 is 15 residues long. Trimming took 3 bases from V and 6 from J, leaving 17 bases between them. From germline, CDR1 is SNHLY and CDR2 FYNNEI. The CDR3: CASSDQRIWENGYTF. The CDR3, as DNA: TGTGCCAGCAGTGATCAGAGGATTTGGGAGAATGGCTACACCTTC.

This clone has just a few counts. The CDR3 coding sequence is TGTGCCAGTAGGCAGACAGGGGACACCGGGGAGCTGTTTTTT. Protein: CASRQTGDTGELFF. J is TRBJ2-2 and V is TRBV19, with 8 nucleotides matching TRBD1. CDR3 length: 14 residues. The germline V gene encodes CDR1 LNHDA and CDR2 SQIVND (reference sequence). The V gene end was trimmed by 6 bases and the J gene end by 3 bases; junction bases not matched to a gene: 3.

This sequence joins TRBV9 and TRBJ2-7; 12 nucleotides line up with TRBD2. Germline trimming cut 3 bases from V and 4 bases from J; bases unmatched to any gene: 5. Per the germline V gene, CDR1 is SGDLS and CDR2 is YYNGEE. The CDR3 length is 15 residues. The CDR3 DNA reads as TGTGCCAGCAGCGCGACTAGCGGGGGAAAGTACGAGCAGTACTTC. Amino acid sequence: CASSATSGGKYEQYF. Together with reference TRBV9 and TRBJ2-7, the CDR3 gives the full variable domain: DSGVTQTPKHLITATGQRVTLRCSPRSGDLSVYWYQQSLDQGLQFLIQYYNGEERAKGNILERFSAQQFPDLHSELNLSSLELGDSALYFCASSATSGGKYEQYFGPGTRLTVT.

The CDR3 sequence is CASSLGAGSTGELFF. The CDR3 nucleotides are TGTGCCAGCAGCTTAGGGGCAGGGAGCACCGGGGAGCTGTTTTTT. The chain employs TRBV7-9 and TRBJ2-2, with D perhaps given as TRBD1 or TRBD2 (5 bases each). Germline V gene lookup returns CDR1 SEHNR and CDR2 FQNEAQ (reference sequence). This CDR3 is built from 15 residues. Trimming cost V 1 base and J 4 bases, with 10 bases left between them.

The rearrangement links TRBV27 to TRBJ1-6; D gene unclear. V gave up 6 bases and J gave up 10 bases, with 10 bases separating them. This CDR3 is built from 12 residues. Germline V gives CDR1 MNHEY, CDR2 SMNVEV (reference sequence). This chain's CDR3 is CASRDPRSPLHF. Here the CDR3 DNA reads TGTGCCAGCAGAGATCCAAGGTCACCCCTCCACTTT.

This clone came up many times. The V gene is TRBV11-2, the J gene TRBJ2-7; a possible D gene is TRBD1 (6 bases). The V end lost 7 bases, the J end lost 4 bases, and 17 bases lay between the germline ends. The germline CDR1 and CDR2 sequences are SGHAT and FQNNGV. This CDR3 spans 14 amino acids. CDR3 DNA: TGTGCCAGCAAAATCAGTGGCAGGGGTTACGAGCAGTACTTC. The encoded protein is CASKISGRGYEQYF.

The chain joins TRBV2 to TRBJ2-3; TRBD2 matches 10 bases. Unmatched junction bases numbered 5, after V lost 6 bases and J lost 2 bases. This CDR3 spans 15 amino acids. Germline V gives CDR1 SNHLY, CDR2 FYNNEI. CDR3 amino acids: CASRGLAVSTDTQYF. The CDR3 DNA follows: TGTGCCAGCAGAGGACTAGCGGTATCCACAGATACGCAGTATTTT.

The V gene is TRBV4-2, the J gene TRBJ2-6, with D hard to call. Per the germline V gene, CDR1 is LGHNA and CDR2 is YNFKEQ. The germline V and J ends were trimmed by 1 base and 1 base, with 5 bases remaining between them. There are 15 residues in the CDR3. CDR3 bases: TGTGCCAGCAGCCAAGCGGTTTCTGGGGCCAACGTCCTGACTTTC. This encodes CASSQAVSGANVLTF.

This clone was seen a few times. This chain connects TRBV14 to TRBJ1-2; unclear D gene. The CDR3 spans 13 residues. V lost 0 bases, J lost 8 bases, and 10 bases lay in between. Per the germline V gene, CDR1 is SGHDN and CDR2 is FVKESK. The CDR3 nucleotides are TGTGCCAGCAGCCAAGAGAGGCACTGGGGCTACACCTTC. Translating gives CASSQERHWGYTF.

The chain is built from TRBV5-1 and TRBJ2-3, with a tentative D call TRBD2 (5 bases). Germline loops: CDR1 SGHRS, CDR2 YFSETQ. V lost 3 bases, J lost 0 bases, and 11 bases lay in between. The CDR3 runs 15 residues. CDR3 DNA sequence: TGCGCCAGCAGCTCGGACTTCACTAGCACAGATACGCAGTATTTT. This sequence encodes CASSSDFTSTDTQYF.

This clone has a handful of counts. The chain is built from TRBV7-9 and TRBJ1-5; D is perhaps TRBD1 (5 bases). The CDR3 has 13 amino acids. Germline CDR1 and CDR2: SEHNR and FQNEAQ (reference sequence). The CDR3 sequence: CACAREGNQPQHF. The DNA for the CDR3 is TGTGCGTGTGCCAGGGAGGGCAATCAGCCCCAGCATTTT. Full variable domain (outside the CDR3, taken from reference TRBV7-9 and TRBJ1-5): DTGVSQNPRHKITKRGQNVTFRCDPISEHNRLYWYRQTLGQGPEFLTYFQNEAQLEKSRLLSDRFSAERPKGSFSTLEIQRTEQGDSAMYLCACAREGNQPQHFGDGTRLSIL.

CDR3 protein: CASSASGEWNEQFF. The CDR3, as DNA: TGTGCCAGCAGCGCTAGCGGGGAGTGGAATGAGCAGTTCTTC. The V and J genes are TRBV9 and TRBJ2-1; 9 bases fit TRBD2. Germline CDR1 and CDR2: SGDLS and YYNGEE. This CDR3 is 14 amino acids long. V gave up 3 bases and J gave up 7 bases; unmatched junction bases: 5.

The chain recombines TRBV6-5 with TRBJ1-2, with D hard to call. The CDR3 totals 13 residues. Trimming removed 6 bases at V and 2 bases at J, with 10 bases between. From germline, CDR1 is MNHEY and CDR2 SVGAGI. DNA for the CDR3: TGTGCCAGCAGCCGAACACTAAACTATGGCTACACCTTC. Its protein product is CASSRTLNYGYTF.

This clone occurred a few times. The CDR3 coding sequence is TGTGCCAGCAGCCAAGATCAGATCCAGGGAAGGGCCGGGGAGCTGTTTTTT. Translating it yields CASSQDQIQGRAGELFF. This chain joins TRBV14 and TRBJ2-2; possibly TRBD1 for D (5 bases). Trimming left V 0 bases short and J 6 bases short, with 17 bases between. The CDR3 consists of 17 residues. Looked up from germline, CDR1 is SGHDN and CDR2 is FVKESK.

V usage is TRBV11-2 and J usage is TRBJ2-7; D perhaps matches TRBD1 (5 bases). The V and J ends lost 4 bases and 3 bases respectively, with 10 bases between them. CDR1 and CDR2 (germline): SGHAT, FQNNGV. The CDR3 has 13 amino acids. CDR3 nucleotide sequence: TGTGCCAGCAGCTCGACAGAGAACTACGAGCAGTACTTC. It translates to CASSSTENYEQYF.

This rearrangement joins TRBV5-1 to TRBJ1-5, with 7 bases lining up with TRBD1. Germline lookup yields CDR1 SGHRS and CDR2 YFSETQ. J gave up 7 bases and V 1 base, and 2 bases lay outside the gene matches. The CDR3 has 13 residues. CDR3 sequence reads: CASSLQGGQPQHF. The CDR3 DNA follows: TGCGCCAGCAGCTTGCAGGGGGGGCAGCCCCAGCATTTT.

This clone was counted once. The chain is built from TRBV29-1 and TRBJ1-1; D is unclear. The CDR3 has 10 residues. Germline CDR1 and CDR2: SQVTM and ANQGSEA. Deletions cut 7 bases from V and 3 bases from J, with 6 bases between. The CDR3 is CSARDTEAFF. The DNA for the CDR3 is TGCAGCGCTCGGGACACTGAAGCTTTCTTT.

The V and J genes are TRBV7-2 and TRBJ1-1; no definite D call. Trimming left V 0 bases short and J 5 bases short, with 13 bases between. Germline values: CDR1 SGHTA, CDR2 FQGNSA. The CDR3 length is 15 residues. The CDR3 nucleotides read TGTGCCAGCAGCTTAGCTTCAGGAGCGACTACTGAAGCTTTCTTT. It specifies CASSLASGATTEAFF.

The chain has TRBV5-6 and TRBJ2-3; D may be TRBD1 (7 bases). Germline-derived CDR1 and CDR2 are SGHDT and YYEEEE. The CDR3 covers 17 residues. Trimming stripped 3 bases from V and 4 bases from J, with 21 bases between. In DNA, the CDR3 is TGTGCCAGCAGCTCGCGGTGGTCAGGGGGGAACGCAGATACGCAGTATTTT. Its translation is CASSSRWSGGNADTQYF.

Of note for this clone: Other DNA sequences of this sample code for an identical CDR3. The chain carries TRBV7-9 and TRBJ2-5, with 8 bases fitting TRBD1. This CDR3 comprises 14 residues. After removal of 5 bases from V and 4 bases from J, the junction contained 6 bases not matched to a gene. Germline-derived CDR1 and CDR2 are SEHNR and FQNEAQ (reference sequence). This CDR3 is CASSPRTGRETQYF. The CDR3 DNA sequence: TGTGCCAGCAGCCCCCGGACAGGGCGAGAGACCCAGTACTTC.

CDR3 bases: TGTGCCAGCTCACTGGGTAACCGGGTGGCGGATGGCTACACCTTC. Its translation is CASSLGNRVADGYTF. This chain connects TRBV18 to TRBJ1-2; no clear D gene. This CDR3 spans 15 amino acids. V shed 4 bases and J shed 6 bases, with 18 bases lying between them. Germline V gene data show CDR1 as KGHSH and CDR2 as LQKENI.

J is TRBJ2-7 and V is TRBV29-1; no clear D gene. This CDR3 contains 11 residues. V lost 1 base and J 4 bases, leaving 5 bases between the germline ends. Germline values: CDR1 SQVTM, CDR2 ANQGSEA. For the CDR3, the DNA is TGCAGCGTTGAAGTAGAATACGAGCAGTACTTC. This encodes CSVEVEYEQYF.

There are a few counts of this clone. The chain has TRBV19 and TRBJ1-3, with D tentatively TRBD1 (6 bases). The CDR3 spans 15 residues. The V gene lost 6 bases and the J gene lost 4 bases, with 16 bases spanning the gap. The germline CDR1 and CDR2 sequences are LNHDA and SQIVND (reference sequence). In nucleotides, the CDR3 is TGTGCCAGTAGCCCACGGTACGGACAGGGAAACACCATATATTTT. Its protein is CASSPRYGQGNTIYF.

Only a few counts were recorded for this clone. The chain carries TRBV5-1 and TRBJ2-7; the D gene is possibly TRBD2 (6 bases). V gave up 4 bases and J gave up 3 bases, with 14 bases separating them. Germline CDR1 reads SGHRS; CDR2 reads YFSETQ. CDR3 length: 14 amino acids. This CDR3 is CASSPLDYRYEQYF. As DNA, the CDR3 is TGCGCCAGCAGCCCCCTGGACTACCGCTACGAGCAGTACTTC.

The chain combines TRBV5-1 with TRBJ1-2, with D tentatively TRBD1 (5 bases). Trimming left V 0 bases short and J 7 bases short, with 10 bases between. The CDR3 is 13 residues long. Per the germline V gene, CDR1 is SGHRS and CDR2 is YFSETQ. CDR3 nucleotides: TGCGCCAGCAGCTTGGCCCAGGGACCTGGCTACACCTTC. It encodes CASSLAQGPGYTF.

V usage is TRBV5-6 and J usage is TRBJ2-7; possible D gene TRBD2, 6 bases. This CDR3 is built from 14 residues. The V gene's germline CDR1 is SGHDT and CDR2 YYEEEE. Trimming pared 1 base from V and 5 bases from J, leaving 13 bases between. CDR3 DNA sequence: TGTGCCAGCAGCTTGCGGAGGGTTTCCCACGAGCAGTACTTC. Translated, it gives CASSLRRVSHEQYF.

In its sample, this clone was seen a few times. CDR3 protein: CASSIGPVGTEAFF. The CDR3 DNA follows: TGTGCCAGTAGTATAGGCCCTGTTGGCACTGAAGCTTTCTTT. The gene calls are TRBV19 and TRBJ1-1; D gene ambiguous. V was cut by 1 base and J by 4 bases, with 10 bases left in between. CDR3 length: 14 amino acids. Germline loops: CDR1 LNHDA, CDR2 SQIVND (reference sequence). Variable domain in full (rest from reference TRBV19 and TRBJ1-1): DGGITQSPKYLFRKEGQNVTLSCEQNLNHDAMYWYRQDPGQGLRLIYYSQIVNDFQKGDIAEGYSVSREKKESFPLTVTSAQKNPTAFYLCASSIGPVGTEAFFGQGTRLTVV.